These 19 T cell receptor beta chains came from one sample sequenced in a study of blood T cells in healthy people across ages. Combining a sample-barcoded 5' primer with a J-beta primer mix, a second PCR ran for roughly 6 to 11 cycles. TCRdb re-called the 5' RACE reads through MiXCR, storing one row per CDR3 protein. Here the sample spans around 800,000 distinct CDR3 sequences, less than 70% being singletons. The source material was blood. These receptors originate from a man of 80 years or more in good health.

The chain combines TRBV5-1 with TRBJ2-2; D is possibly TRBD1 (5 bases). In germline, CDR1 is SGHRS, CDR2 YFSETQ. CDR3 size: 14 residues. V lost 4 bases and J lost 5, with 12 bases in between. CDR3 sequence (DNA): TGCGCCAGCAGCCGTGTCAGGGTAACCGGGGAGCTGTTTTTT. This translates into CASSRVRVTGELFF.

The chain is built from TRBV29-1 and TRBJ2-1; 7 bases agree with TRBD2. Trimming at V came to 2 bases and at J to 7 bases, leaving 8 bases not matched to a gene. The CDR3 totals 14 residues. Germline loops: CDR1 SQVTM, CDR2 ANQGSEA. CDR3 protein: CSVESGRDQNEQFF. For the CDR3, the DNA is TGCAGCGTTGAATCGGGGAGGGACCAGAATGAGCAGTTCTTC.

The count of this clonotype is one. The chain links TRBV2 to TRBJ1-1; D perhaps matches TRBD1 (6 bases). The CDR3 is 14 residues long. Germline V lookup: CDR1 SNHLY, CDR2 FYNNEI. The V gene lost 4 bases and the J gene lost 1 base, with 10 bases spanning the gap. CDR3 sequence (DNA): TGTGCCAGCAGTGTTCCAGGGGAGAACACTGAAGCTTTCTTT. Translating gives CASSVPGENTEAFF.

V usage is TRBV21-1 and J usage is TRBJ2-1; the table's D call of TRBD2 was not tested on the DNA. The DNA matches TRBJ2-7 better at its end, which makes the J call doubtful. TRBV21-1 is shown as a pseudogene. This CDR3 has 18 amino acids. The CDR3 here is CASPREASGRRIYNEQYF. The CDR3 DNA is TGTGCCAGCCCCCGAGAGGCTAGCGGGAGGAGGATCTACAATGAGCAGTACTTC.

V and J are TRBV20-1 and TRBJ2-1, with D perhaps TRBD1 (6 bases). CDR1 is DFQATT, CDR2 SNEGSKA, per germline (reference sequence). V was cut by 1 base and J by 1 base, with 14 bases left in between. The CDR3 contains 16 residues. As DNA, the CDR3 is TGCAGTGCTAGAGCCCGGGACATTCGATCCTACAATGAGCAGTTCTTC. It codes for CSARARDIRSYNEQFF.

This clonotype occurred a few times. The rearrangement links TRBV11-1 to TRBJ1-5, with TRBD1 matching over 8 bases. The V and J ends lost 8 bases and 2 bases, in that order; junction bases with no gene match: 8. The CDR3 runs to 15 residues. Per the germline V gene, CDR1 is SGHAT and CDR2 is FQDESV (reference sequence). The CDR3 loop is CASGQDRARNQPQHF. The CDR3, as DNA: TGTGCCAGCGGACAGGACAGGGCCCGCAATCAGCCCCAGCATTTT.

This clonotype was seen just once. The chain couples TRBV4-1 to TRBJ2-7; the D gene could be TRBD1 or TRBD2 (5 bases each). V was pared by 3 bases and J by 7 bases, with 13 bases between. Germline V gene data show CDR1 as MGHRA and CDR2 as YSYEKL. The CDR3 consists of 13 residues. The CDR3 DNA reads TGCGCCAGCAGCCAGGGACCTTACAATGAGCAGTACTTC. Its translation: CASSQGPYNEQYF.

This chain connects TRBV20-1 to TRBJ2-7; 10 bases line up with TRBD1. The ends lost 6 bases at V and 5 bases at J; junction bases unmatched: 10. Germline loops: CDR1 DFQATT, CDR2 SNEGSKA (reference sequence). CDR3 length: 14 amino acids. CDR3 sequence reads: CSAAAGTGVNEQYF. In DNA form, the CDR3 reads TGCAGTGCCGCGGCCGGGACAGGGGTTAACGAGCAGTACTTC.

V gene TRBV3-1 combines with J gene TRBJ2-1; 9 bases agree with TRBD2. Germline CDR1 reads LGHDT; CDR2 reads YNNKEL (reference sequence). J was trimmed by 11 bases and V by 1 base; bases with no gene match: 12. The CDR3 is made up of 16 amino acids. DNA for the CDR3: TGTGCCAGCAGCCAAGCCCGGGCGGGAGGGTTGGATAAGCAGTTCTTC. This gives the protein CASSQARAGGLDKQFF.

This sequence joins TRBV7-9 and TRBJ2-1; D perhaps matches TRBD2 (6 bases). The V gene lost 5 bases and the J gene lost 9 bases, with 26 bases spanning the gap. Germline values: CDR1 SEHNR, CDR2 FQNEAQ (reference sequence). The CDR3 is 17 residues long. The CDR3 loop is CASSPRTRGEYRSEQFF. CDR3 sequence (DNA): TGTGCCAGCAGCCCAAGGACTCGCGGGGAGTACCGTAGTGAGCAGTTCTTC.

V is TRBV4-1 and J is TRBJ2-3; D is undetermined. Germline V gene lookup returns CDR1 MGHRA and CDR2 YSYEKL. Trimming removed 4 bases from V and 3 bases from J, with 14 bases in between. CDR3 length equals 15 residues. The CDR3 is CASSPIFRRTDTQYF. CDR3 DNA: TGCGCCAGCAGCCCCATATTCCGGCGAACAGATACGCAGTATTTT.

The chain has TRBV6-5 and TRBJ1-2; unclear D gene. CDR3 length: 17 amino acids. CDR1 and CDR2 from the germline V gene are MNHEY and SVGAGI. The V end was cut by 4 bases, the J end by 4 bases, with 22 bases between. CDR3 sequence: CASSSPEPGLRSYGYTF. The CDR3 DNA reads as TGTGCCAGCAGTTCCCCCGAACCAGGATTACGAAGCTATGGCTACACCTTC.

The V call is TRBV7-2, the J call TRBJ2-4; D possibly corresponds to TRBD2 (6 bases). In germline, CDR1 is SGHTA, CDR2 FQGNSA. V shed 0 bases and J shed 1 base, with 16 bases lying between them. The CDR3 is made up of 18 amino acids. The CDR3 DNA follows: TGTGCCAGCAGCTTAGCCGGGAGCACCGGGTCCGCCAAAAACATTCAGTACTTC. Protein: CASSLAGSTGSAKNIQYF.

This CDR3 is CASSPPSGHRYAYF. DNA for the CDR3: TGTGCCAGCAGTCCCCCCTCGGGGCACAGATACGCGTATTTT. The chain couples TRBV6-5 to TRBJ2-3; D is perhaps TRBD1 or TRBD2 (5 bases each). Germline V gene data show CDR1 as MNHEY and CDR2 as SVGAGI. V lost 5 bases and J 14 bases, leaving 23 bases between the germline ends. The CDR3 totals 14 residues.

The chain joins TRBV11-1 to TRBJ1-1; a weak D match, TRBD1 (5 bases). The CDR3 contains 14 residues. Germline-derived CDR1 and CDR2 are SGHAT and FQDESV (reference sequence). Trimming removed 5 bases at V and 0 bases at J, with 10 bases between. The CDR3, as DNA: TGTGCCAGCAGCCCGACAGCTATGAACACTGAAGCTTTCTTT. As protein: CASSPTAMNTEAFF.

The J gene is TRBJ1-1, the V gene TRBV6-2 or TRBV6-3, with a possible D match to TRBD1 (6 bases). Germline values: CDR1 MNHEY, CDR2 SVGEGT. The CDR3 length is 15 residues. The V and J ends lost 6 bases and 0 bases respectively, with 14 bases between them. CDR3 loop: CASRDSEGVNTEAFF. The CDR3 nucleotides read TGTGCCAGCAGGGACTCCGAGGGGGTGAACACTGAAGCTTTCTTT.

The rearrangement links TRBV3-1 to TRBJ2-5, with 10 positions matching TRBD1. The CDR3 extends over 16 amino acids. Germline CDR1 LGHDT, CDR2 YNNKEL (reference sequence). J gave up 4 bases and V 1 base, and 6 bases lay outside the gene matches. DNA for the CDR3: TGTGCCAGCAGCCAAGCTGGGACAGGGGCGTTAGAGACCCAGTACTTC. Translating it yields CASSQAGTGALETQYF.

The chain combines TRBV4-2 with TRBJ2-5, with 10 bases lining up with TRBD2. Judging by the DNA end, TRBJ2-7 fits better; the J call may be wrong. Per germline, CDR1 LGHNA and CDR2 YNFKEQ. The CDR3 sequence is 16 residues long. CDR3 bases: TGTGCCAGCAGCCAAATCGGACTAGCGGAAGCCTACGAGCAGTACTTC. Protein sequence: CASSQIGLAEAYEQYF.

Comments on this clonotype: Compared with germline, one end of the junction differs, possibly owing to a read error. This sequence joins TRBV20-1 and TRBJ2-3, with D perhaps assigned TRBD1 or TRBD2 (7 bases each). Germline CDR1 DFQATT, CDR2 SNEGSKA (reference sequence). The CDR3 covers 15 residues. The CDR3 coding sequence is TGCAGTGCTAGGTTGATGGGGCGGGGGACAGATGCGCAGTATTTT. Residues: CSARLMGRGTDAQYF.